Listed here are 26 T cell receptor beta chains from one sample, sequenced in a study of cytomegalovirus exposure and HLA in healthy donors. Repertoires were generated with immunoSEQ multiplex PCR, while TCRdb's copy carries only in-frame clones and drops some. The sample lists about 63,000 clones; around 92% were seen once. Sample: PBMCs. Source of these receptors: a woman aged 18-30 years in good health and CMV-seronegative.

The chain combines TRBV30 with TRBJ1-2; no reliable D call. Trimming took off 0 bases at V and 4 bases at J, with 9 bases between the two ends. The CDR3 covers 13 residues. Per germline, CDR1 GTSNPN and CDR2 SVGIG (reference sequence). CDR3 in DNA: TGTGCCTGGAGTGTATCCCAGGTCTATGGCTACACCTTC. Protein: CAWSVSQVYGYTF.

This clone was found a few times. The chain uses TRBV9 and TRBJ1-1; D remains unclear. This CDR3 region has 13 residues. V lost 0 bases and J lost 12, with 15 bases in between. Germline-derived CDR1 and CDR2 are SGDLS and YYNGEE. CDR3 nucleotide sequence: TGTGCCAGCAGCGTAGAGAGGGAGGGTGGGACTTTCTTT. Protein: CASSVEREGGTFF.

The sample holds one count of this clone. The V call is TRBV5-1, the J call TRBJ2-5; tentatively, D is TRBD1 (5 bases). Germline CDR1 and CDR2: SGHRS and YFSETQ. There are 13 residues in the CDR3. Trimming shortened V by 4 bases and J by 1 base, and 8 bases separated the two germline ends. CDR3 sequence (DNA): TGCGCCAGCAGCCAAGACAGCCAAGAGACCCAGTACTTC. This gives the protein CASSQDSQETQYF.

This chain joins TRBV7-2 and TRBJ2-7; possible D gene TRBD1, 5 bases. The germline V gene encodes CDR1 SGHTA and CDR2 FQGNSA. This CDR3 region has 15 residues. The V end was cut by 5 bases, the J end by 13 bases, with 27 bases between. This chain's CDR3 is CASSPQPGQTDNPYF. CDR3 bases: TGTGCCAGCAGCCCACAACCCGGTCAGACAGACAACCCCTACTTC. Together with reference TRBV7-2 and TRBJ2-7, the CDR3 gives the full variable domain: GAGVSQSPSNKVTEKGKDVELRCDPISGHTALYWYRQSLGQGLEFLIYFQGNSAPDKSGLPSDRFSAERTGGSVSTLTIQRTQQEDSAVYLCASSPQPGQTDNPYFGPGTRLTVT.

This clone is a singleton in its sample. This chain uses TRBV2 with TRBJ1-1, with TRBD1 identical over 8 bases. The V segment lost 9 bases and the J segment 5 bases; nucleotides outside the gene matches: 8. Germline CDR1 is SNHLY and CDR2 is FYNNEI. CDR3 length equals 13 residues. The CDR3: CASFRQGWTEAFF. CDR3 coding DNA: TGTGCCAGTTTTAGACAGGGGTGGACTGAAGCTTTCTTT.

The V call is TRBV5-6, the J call TRBJ2-1; D remains ambiguous. Trimming pared 4 bases from V and 8 bases from J, leaving 13 bases between. In germline, CDR1 is SGHDT, CDR2 YYEEEE. The CDR3 totals 13 residues. In nucleotides, the CDR3 is TGTGCCAGCAGCGTCCGCGCCAGGCATGAGCAGTTCTTC. Translation: CASSVRARHEQFF.

CDR3: CASSKPGVSYEQYF. Here the CDR3 DNA reads TGTGCCAGCAGCAAACCGGGTGTCTCCTACGAGCAGTACTTC. The rearrangement links TRBV7-9 to TRBJ2-7, with D hard to call. The CDR3 loop spans 14 amino acids. V was pared by 5 bases and J by 0 bases, with 11 bases between. The germline gives CDR1 SEHNR, CDR2 FQNEAQ (reference sequence).

The rearrangement links TRBV27 to TRBJ1-3; D uncertain. Germline CDR1 and CDR2: MNHEY and SMNVEV (reference sequence). This CDR3 region has 14 residues. Trimming shortened V by 3 bases and J by 3 bases, and 9 bases separated the two germline ends. The CDR3 region has the DNA TGTGCCAGCAGTTTGACGGGAGGTGGAAACACCATATATTTT. Protein sequence: CASSLTGGGNTIYF.

The V call is TRBV30, the J call TRBJ2-4; D not certain. The length of the CDR3 is 13 residues. The germline V and J ends were trimmed by 0 bases and 6 bases, with 9 bases remaining between them. Germline V CDR1 and CDR2: GTSNPN, SVGIG (reference sequence). The CDR3 nucleotides are TGTGCCTGGAGTGTATCCAGTGGAAACATTCAGTACTTC. Translated, it gives CAWSVSSGNIQYF.

The rearrangement joins TRBV6-1 to TRBJ2-5; TRBD2 might be the D (5 bases). V lost 3 bases and J 5 bases, leaving 10 bases between the germline ends. This CDR3 spans 13 amino acids. CDR1 is MNHNS and CDR2 is SASEGT in the germline V gene. The CDR3 reads CASSDEREETQYF. Here the CDR3 DNA reads TGTGCCAGCAGTGATGAGAGGGAGGAGACCCAGTACTTC.

V is TRBV2 and J is TRBJ1-2, with a weak D call TRBD1 (5 bases). This CDR3 is 13 amino acids long. Germline V gene data show CDR1 as SNHLY and CDR2 as FYNNEI. V was cut by 5 bases and J by 4 bases, with 11 bases left in between. The DNA for the CDR3 is TGTGCCAGCAGTATGGACATCGTCTATGGCTACACCTTC. Its protein is CASSMDIVYGYTF. The full variable domain, in which reference TRBV2 and TRBJ1-2 provide the parts outside the CDR3, is EPEVTQTPSHQVTQMGQEVILRCVPISNHLYFYWYRQILGQKVEFLVSFYNNEISEKSEIFDDQFSVERPDGSNFTLKIRSTKLEDSAMYFCASSMDIVYGYTFGSGTRLTVV.

This clone was seen a single time. The chain recombines TRBV27 with TRBJ1-2, with 8 bases lining up with TRBD1. Germline values: CDR1 MNHEY, CDR2 SMNVEV (reference sequence). V was clipped by 4 bases and J by 5 bases; unmatched bases: 12. CDR3 length: 16 residues. The CDR3 loop reads CASSSIRGQVHYGYTF. DNA of the CDR3: TGTGCCAGCAGTTCAATCCGGGGACAGGTACATTATGGCTACACCTTC.

This clone showed up just a few times. The CDR3: CASSLTRTGHNQPQHF. DNA for the CDR3: TGTGCCAGCAGTCTGACCCGGACAGGCCACAATCAGCCCCAGCATTTT. The chain joins TRBV28 to TRBJ1-5, with TRBD1 identical over 7 bases. CDR1 is MDHEN and CDR2 is SYDVKM in the germline V gene. With 5 bases clipped from V and 3 bases from J, the junction kept 10 bases outside the gene matches. The CDR3 runs 16 residues.

The chain recombines TRBV19 with TRBJ1-2; D is perhaps TRBD1 (5 bases). V was shortened by 5 bases and J by 1 base, with 14 bases between the two germline ends. CDR1 is LNHDA, CDR2 SQIVND, per germline (reference sequence). The CDR3 covers 15 residues. The CDR3 region has the DNA TGTGCCAGTAGTCAACACCGACAGAGTAACTATGGCTACACCTTC. This sequence encodes CASSQHRQSNYGYTF.

The chain uses TRBV19 and TRBJ1-1, with TRBD1 as a possible D gene (6 bases). V was trimmed by 5 bases and J by 2 bases, leaving 12 bases between them. This CDR3 is built from 14 residues. The germline V gene has CDR1 LNHDA and CDR2 SQIVND (reference sequence). In DNA, the CDR3 is TGTGCCAGTAGTGCGGGGGCACTTAACACTGAAGCTTTCTTT. This encodes CASSAGALNTEAFF.

This clone was detected once. The V gene is TRBV19, the J gene TRBJ1-1; a possible D gene is TRBD1 (6 bases). V dropped 5 bases and J dropped 6 bases, with 16 bases sitting between them. Germline V gene sequence: CDR1 LNHDA, CDR2 SQIVND (reference sequence). CDR3 length equals 14 residues. This CDR3 is CASSLKQGRAEAFF. The CDR3 nucleotides read TGTGCCAGTAGTCTTAAACAGGGACGGGCTGAAGCTTTCTTT.

The chain uses TRBV2 and TRBJ1-4; 7 bases line up with TRBD1. In germline, CDR1 is SNHLY, CDR2 FYNNEI. The CDR3 loop spans 15 amino acids. After removal of 6 bases from V and 0 bases from J, the junction contained 4 bases not matched to a gene. The CDR3 sequence: CASRITGATNEKLFF. CDR3 sequence (DNA): TGTGCCAGCAGAATAACAGGGGCAACTAATGAAAAACTGTTTTTT.

The chain combines TRBV19 with TRBJ2-2; D unresolved. The CDR3 length is 13 residues. Germline V gene sequence: CDR1 LNHDA, CDR2 SQIVND (reference sequence). V shed 1 base and J shed 4 bases, with 4 bases lying between them. CDR3 residues: CASSIAVTGELFF. As DNA, the CDR3 is TGTGCCAGTAGTATAGCAGTCACCGGGGAGCTGTTTTTT.

The chain couples TRBV30 to TRBJ1-5; D unclear. Germline CDR1 is GTSNPN and CDR2 is SVGIG (reference sequence). V was cut by 2 bases and J by 0 bases, with 11 bases left in between. CDR3 length equals 15 residues. The CDR3 bases are TGTGCCTGGAGTCCAATAGTCTCTAGCAATCAGCCCCAGCATTTT. It specifies CAWSPIVSSNQPQHF. Based on the CDR3 plus reference TRBV30 and TRBJ1-5, the full variable domain is SQTIHQWPATLVQPVGSPLSLECTVEGTSNPNLYWYRQAAGRGLQLLFYSVGIGQISSEVPQNLSASRPQDRQFILSSKKLLLSDSGFYLCAWSPIVSSNQPQHFGDGTRLSIL.

This clone was seen a few times. This chain joins TRBV18 and TRBJ1-5; 8 bases are shared with TRBD1. CDR1 is KGHSH, CDR2 LQKENI, per germline. CDR3 length equals 16 residues. The V segment lost 4 bases and the J segment 0 bases; nucleotides outside the gene matches: 5. Here the CDR3 reads CASSRETGDSNQPQHF. For the CDR3, the DNA is TGTGCCAGCTCACGAGAGACAGGGGATAGCAATCAGCCCCAGCATTTT. Drawing the rest from reference TRBV18 and TRBJ1-5, the complete variable domain is NAGVMQNPRHLVRRRGQEARLRCSPMKGHSHVYWYRQLPEEGLKFMVYLQKENIIDESGMPKERFSAEFPKEGPSILRIQQVVRGDSAAYFCASSRETGDSNQPQHFGDGTRLSIL.

The gene calls are TRBV28 and TRBJ2-3; 13 nucleotides agree with TRBD2. This CDR3 is built from 16 residues. The germline V gene encodes CDR1 MDHEN and CDR2 SYDVKM. The ends lost 5 bases at V and 4 bases at J; junction bases unmatched: 6. The CDR3 loop is CASSEILAGGPDTQYF. In nucleotides, the CDR3 is TGTGCCAGCAGTGAGATACTAGCGGGGGGGCCAGATACGCAGTATTTT.

This chain links TRBV27 with TRBJ2-6; 8 bases align to TRBD1. V was clipped by 2 bases and J by 0 bases; unmatched bases: 9. This CDR3 spans 19 amino acids. Germline V gene sequence: CDR1 MNHEY, CDR2 SMNVEV (reference sequence). The CDR3 bases are TGTGCCAGCAGTTTAAGGCAGGGGGCCCGTCGCTCTGGGGCCAACGTCCTGACTTTC. Translating it yields CASSLRQGARRSGANVLTF.

Note on this clone: Relative to the germline gene, one junction end is altered; a read error may explain this. The CDR3 region has the DNA TGTGCCAGCACCTCGGGGGAGACCCGGTACTTC. The encoded protein is CASTSGETRYF. The chain couples TRBV5-4 to TRBJ2-5; tentatively, D is TRBD2 (6 bases). The CDR3 sequence is 11 residues long. CDR1 is SGHNT and CDR2 is YYREEE in the germline V gene (reference sequence).

V usage is TRBV2 and J usage is TRBJ2-7; D is unresolved. The germline V gene encodes CDR1 SNHLY and CDR2 FYNNEI. Trimming shortened V by 7 bases and J by 4 bases, and 11 bases separated the two germline ends. The CDR3 sequence is 12 residues long. The DNA for the CDR3 is TGTGCCAGCAATTACTTCTCTTACGAGCAGTACTTC. Translated: CASNYFSYEQYF.

The rearrangement links TRBV6-4 to TRBJ1-2; 10 bases fit TRBD1. The V gene end was trimmed by 1 base and the J gene end by 8 bases; junction bases not matched to a gene: 10. This CDR3 contains 16 residues. In germline, CDR1 is MRHNA, CDR2 SNTAGT. The CDR3 loop is CASSDYRQGALEGYTF. The CDR3 nucleotides are TGTGCCAGCAGTGACTACCGACAGGGGGCACTTGAAGGCTACACCTTC.

This chain joins TRBV21-1 and TRBJ2-3; no DNA check was done on the table's D call, TRBD2. TRBV21-1 is a documented pseudogene. The CDR3 has 18 residues. CDR3 sequence: CASSKKTSGRASTDTQYF. The CDR3 nucleotides read TGTGCCAGCAGCAAAAAGACTAGCGGGAGGGCTAGCACAGATACGCAGTATTTT.